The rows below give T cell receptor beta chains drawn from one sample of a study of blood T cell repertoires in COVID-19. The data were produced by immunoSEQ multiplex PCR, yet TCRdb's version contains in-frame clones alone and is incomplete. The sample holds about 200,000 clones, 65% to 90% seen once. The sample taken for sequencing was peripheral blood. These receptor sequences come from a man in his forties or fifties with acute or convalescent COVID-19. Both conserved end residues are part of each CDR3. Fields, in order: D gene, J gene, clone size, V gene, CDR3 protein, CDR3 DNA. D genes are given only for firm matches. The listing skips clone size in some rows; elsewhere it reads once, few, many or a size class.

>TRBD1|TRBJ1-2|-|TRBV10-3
CAISGRQGSGGYTF
TGTGCCATCAGTGGACGACAGGGATCGGGTGGCTACACCTTC
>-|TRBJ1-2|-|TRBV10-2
CASSDASAYGYTF
TGCGCCAGCAGTGATGCGAGCGCCTATGGCTACACCTTC
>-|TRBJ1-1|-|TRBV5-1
CASSNSGSQLMNTEAFF
TGCGCCAGCAGCAATTCGGGTTCCCAGCTGATGAACACTGAAGCTTTCTTT
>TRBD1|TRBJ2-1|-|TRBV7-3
CASSAHMGQGSEQFF
TGTGCCAGCAGCGCCCACATGGGACAGGGGAGTGAGCAGTTCTTC
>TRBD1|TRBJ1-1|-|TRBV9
CASSVAWTGGTEAFF
TGTGCCAGCAGCGTAGCCTGGACAGGGGGGACTGAAGCTTTCTTT
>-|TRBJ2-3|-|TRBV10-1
CASSQQGRSDTQYF
TGCGCCAGCAGCCAACAGGGGAGGTCAGATACGCAGTATTTT
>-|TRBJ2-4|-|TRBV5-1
CASSLGTAADIQYF
TGCGCCAGCAGCTTGGGAACGGCAGCGGACATTCAGTACTTC
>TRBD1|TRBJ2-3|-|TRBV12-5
CASGLAGDSNHRNTQYF
TGTGCTAGTGGTTTGGCAGGGGACAGCAATCATCGAAATACGCAGTATTTT
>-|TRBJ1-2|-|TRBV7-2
CASSSTALYGYTF
TGTGCCAGCAGCTCGACAGCGCTCTATGGCTACACCTTC
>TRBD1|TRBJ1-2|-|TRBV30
CAWSGDSGTGVLGYYGYTF
TGTGCCTGGAGTGGGGACTCCGGGACAGGAGTTCTGGGGTACTATGGCTACACCTTC
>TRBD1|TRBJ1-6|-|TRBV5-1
CASRRDRVDSPLHF
TGCGCCAGCAGGAGGGACAGGGTAGATTCACCCCTCCACTTT
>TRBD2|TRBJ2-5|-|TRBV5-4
CASSHNPLAGGYQETQYF
TGTGCCAGCAGTCATAATCCGCTAGCGGGGGGGTACCAAGAGACCCAGTACTTC
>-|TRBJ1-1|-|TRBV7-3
CASSETQNTEAFF
TGTGCCAGCAGCGAGACACAGAACACTGAAGCTTTCTTT
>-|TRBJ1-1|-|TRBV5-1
CASSLFQGNTEAFF
TGCGCCAGCAGCTTGTTTCAGGGGAACACTGAAGCTTTCTTT
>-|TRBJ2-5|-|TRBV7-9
CASTLRGDGTQYF
TGTGCCAGCACCCTCCGCGGGGACGGGACCCAGTACTTC
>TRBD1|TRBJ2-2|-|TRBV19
CASTQMGQGVAGELFF
TGTGCCAGTACCCAGATGGGACAGGGGGTAGCCGGGGAGCTGTTTTTT
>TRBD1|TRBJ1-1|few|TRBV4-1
CASSQERWDRGLGSTEAFF
TGCGCCAGCAGCCAGGAACGATGGGACAGGGGGTTGGGGAGCACTGAAGCTTTCTTT
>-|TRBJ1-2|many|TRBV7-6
CASSPLDRTYGYTF
TGTGCCAGCAGCCCCCTCGACAGAACCTATGGCTACACCTTC
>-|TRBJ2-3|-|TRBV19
CASRVGGAGGADTQYF
TGTGCCAGTAGAGTGGGGGGGGCCGGGGGCGCAGATACGCAGTATTTT
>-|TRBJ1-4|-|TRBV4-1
CASSQDFDRAGGKLFF
TGCGCCAGCAGCCAAGACTTCGACAGAGCCGGGGGAAAACTGTTTTTT
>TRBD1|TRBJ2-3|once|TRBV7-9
CASSLYRDRWWDTQYF
TGTGCCAGCAGCTTATACCGGGACAGGTGGTGGGATACGCAGTATTTT
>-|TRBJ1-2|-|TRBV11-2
CASSLRDRGGYTF
TGTGCCAGCAGCTTACGCGACAGAGGAGGCTACACCTTC
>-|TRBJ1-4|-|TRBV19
CASRPGTTTNEKLFF
TGTGCCAGTAGGCCCGGGACAACAACTAATGAAAAACTGTTTTTT
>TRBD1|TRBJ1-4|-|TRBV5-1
CASSLAAGGRNEKLFF
TGCGCCAGCAGCTTGGCGGCAGGGGGCCGGAATGAAAAACTGTTTTTT
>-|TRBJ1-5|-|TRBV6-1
CASSEQAANQPQHF
TGTGCCAGCAGTGAACAGGCCGCGAATCAGCCCCAGCATTTT
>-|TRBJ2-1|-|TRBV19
CASSAGTTGHDEQFF
TGTGCCAGTAGTGCCGGGACTACGGGACACGATGAGCAGTTCTTC
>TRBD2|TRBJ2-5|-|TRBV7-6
CASSLVSSGGTQYF
TGTGCCAGCAGCTTAGTTTCTAGCGGGGGGACCCAGTACTTC
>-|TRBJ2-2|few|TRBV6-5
CASSYIGRDNTGELFF
TGTGCCAGCAGTTACATCGGCAGGGATAACACCGGGGAGCTGTTTTTT
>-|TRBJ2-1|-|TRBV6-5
CASSPSGTGVHEQFF
TGTGCCAGCAGTCCGTCGGGTACGGGGGTCCATGAGCAGTTCTTC
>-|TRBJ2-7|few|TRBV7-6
CASSLAAQGSEQYF
TGTGCCAGCAGCTTAGCAGCCCAGGGAAGCGAGCAGTACTTC
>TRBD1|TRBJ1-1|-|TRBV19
CASSSFEDRAIGNTEAFF
TGTGCCAGTTCCAGCTTCGAGGACAGGGCGATCGGGAACACTGAAGCTTTCTTT
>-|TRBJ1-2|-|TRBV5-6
CASTQLPPDRSKGYTF
TGTGCCAGCACCCAGCTTCCCCCTGACAGGAGCAAAGGCTACACCTTC
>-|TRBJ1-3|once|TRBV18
CASSPDSGGNTIYF
TGTGCCAGCTCACCCGACTCCGGGGGAAACACCATATATTTT
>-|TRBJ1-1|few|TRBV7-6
CASKRTLNTEAFF
TGTGCCAGCAAGAGGACTCTTAACACTGAAGCTTTCTTT
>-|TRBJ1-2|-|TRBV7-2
CASSYPVLGGADGYTF
TGTGCCAGCAGCTACCCAGTATTAGGGGGGGCGGATGGCTACACCTTC
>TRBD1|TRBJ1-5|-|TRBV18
CASSRTGGRNQPQHF
TGTGCCAGCTCACGGACAGGGGGCAGGAATCAGCCCCAGCATTTT
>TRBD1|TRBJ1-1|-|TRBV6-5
CASRSTGSGAFF
TGTGCCAGCAGATCGACAGGGAGTGGGGCTTTCTTT
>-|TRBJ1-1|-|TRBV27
CASRNRTMNTEAFF
TGTGCCAGCAGAAACAGGACCATGAACACTGAAGCTTTCTTT
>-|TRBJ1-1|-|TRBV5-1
CASSLDRDGTEAFF
TGCGCCAGCAGCTTGGACAGGGATGGGACTGAAGCTTTCTTT
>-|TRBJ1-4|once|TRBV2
CASRRTTATDEKLFF
TGTGCCAGCAGGCGTACGACCGCGACAGATGAAAAACTGTTTTTT
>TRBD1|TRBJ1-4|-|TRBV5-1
CASSFGSGGDEKLFF
TGCGCCAGCAGCTTTGGATCAGGGGGCGATGAAAAACTGTTTTTT
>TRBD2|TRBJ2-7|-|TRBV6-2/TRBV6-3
CASSPWEGAYEQYF
TGTGCCAGCAGCCCCTGGGAGGGCGCATACGAGCAGTACTTC
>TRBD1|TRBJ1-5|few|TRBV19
CASTMLSGQGKQPQHF
TGTGCCAGTACCATGCTATCGGGACAGGGAAAACAGCCCCAGCATTTT
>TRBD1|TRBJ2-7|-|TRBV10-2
CASTPGGSYEQYF
TGCGCCAGCACCCCAGGGGGCTCCTACGAGCAGTACTTC
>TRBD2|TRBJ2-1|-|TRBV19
CASRPRVAGGPVQFF
TGTGCCAGTAGGCCTCGGGTAGCGGGGGGGCCGGTGCAGTTCTTC
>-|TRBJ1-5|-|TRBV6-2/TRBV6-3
CASSGHNDQPQHF
TGTGCCAGCAGCGGACATAACGATCAGCCCCAGCATTTT
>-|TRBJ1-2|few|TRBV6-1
CASSESQALPYGYTF
TGTGCCAGCAGTGAGAGTCAGGCCCTCCCTTATGGCTACACCTTC
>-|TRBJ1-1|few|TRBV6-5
CASTRGRGVNTEAFF
TGTGCCAGCACTCGAGGGCGGGGAGTGAACACTGAAGCTTTCTTT
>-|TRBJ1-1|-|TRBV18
CASSPRAHEGTEAFF
TGTGCCAGCTCACCACGGGCGCATGAGGGCACTGAAGCTTTCTTT
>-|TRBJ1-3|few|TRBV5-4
CASSSGSSGNTIYF
TGTGCCAGCAGCTCAGGTAGCTCTGGAAACACCATATATTTT
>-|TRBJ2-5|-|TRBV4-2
CASSQVPGETQYF
TGTGCCAGCAGCCAAGTCCCGGGAGAGACCCAGTACTTC
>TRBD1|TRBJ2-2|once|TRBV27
CASSRTTRGLGGELFF
TGTGCCAGCAGTCGCACGACAAGGGGGCTAGGCGGGGAGCTGTTTTTT
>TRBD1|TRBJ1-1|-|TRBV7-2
CASSPGQGRGDTEAFF
TGTGCCAGCAGCCCCGGACAGGGTAGGGGGGACACTGAAGCTTTCTTT
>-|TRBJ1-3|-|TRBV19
CASTASQDSGNTIYF
TGTGCCAGTACCGCCTCACAGGACTCTGGAAACACCATATATTTT
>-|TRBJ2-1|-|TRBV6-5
CASSWGGPNPYNEQFF
TGTGCCAGCAGTTGGGGGGGGCCGAATCCCTACAATGAGCAGTTCTTC
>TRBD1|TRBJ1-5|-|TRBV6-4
CASREDRGGHQPQHF
TGTGCCAGCAGGGAGGACAGGGGGGGACATCAGCCCCAGCATTTT
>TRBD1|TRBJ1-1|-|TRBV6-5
CASSSTGAFMNTEAFF
TGTGCCAGCAGTTCGACAGGGGCATTCATGAACACTGAAGCTTTCTTT
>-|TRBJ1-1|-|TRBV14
CASSQDEGTEAFF
TGTGCCAGCAGCCAAGATGAGGGAACTGAAGCTTTCTTT
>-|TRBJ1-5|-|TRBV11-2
CASSLAGGAGQPQHF
TGTGCCAGCAGCTTAGCTGGGGGGGCAGGGCAGCCCCAGCATTTT